This is a list of T cell receptor beta chains from one sample in a study of T cell responses to AZD1222 COVID-19 vaccine. TCRdb's table, derived via immunoSEQ multiplex PCR, lists solely in-frame clones and lacks some. Of 150,000 to 190,000 clones listed, 75% to 90% are singletons. This material consisted of peripheral blood, taken 28 days after the second AZD1222 dose. Receptors originate from an adult who received the AZD1222 COVID-19 vaccine. The CDR3 runs from the conserved cysteine through the conserved F or W. The D gene is left open where the match is weak.

TRBD2	15	TRBV3-1/TRBV3-2	TRBJ2-1	TGTGCCAGCAGCGAAACTAGCGGGTCCTACAATGAGCAGTTCTTC	CASSETSGSYNEQFF
NA	16	TRBV15	TRBJ2-7	TGTGCCACCAGCATCCCTGAGGCAGGGAAAATCCACGAGCAGTACTTC	CATSIPEAGKIHEQYF
NA	15	TRBV7-2	TRBJ1-1	TGTGCCAGCAGCTTATTGGGGGCGGCGAACACTGAAGCTTTCTTT	CASSLLGAANTEAFF
NA	14	TRBV30	TRBJ1-5	TGTGCCTGGAGTGTAGGGTGGGGGAACCAGCCCCAGCATTTT	CAWSVGWGNQPQHF
NA	12	TRBV5-6	TRBJ2-7	TGTGCCAGCAGCCGATCTACCTACGAGCAGTACTTC	CASSRSTYEQYF
NA	11	TRBV6-5	TRBJ2-7	TGTGCCACTTTCAGCTCCTACGAGCAGTACTTC	CATFSSYEQYF
NA	15	TRBV3-1/TRBV3-2	TRBJ1-2	TGTGCCAGCAGCCAAGCAGGGGCTCTTAACTATGGCTACACCTTC	CASSQAGALNYGYTF
TRBD1	16	TRBV28	TRBJ2-7	TGTGCCAGCAGTTACCTTACCGGGACAGGGATCCACGAGCAGTACTTC	CASSYLTGTGIHEQYF
TRBD1	13	TRBV29-1	TRBJ1-4	TGCAGCGCCGCGGACAGGGTGTACGAAAAACTGTTTTTT	CSAADRVYEKLFF
NA	14	TRBV7-2	TRBJ1-2	TGTGCCAGCAGCCCCGGGGTGACGCCCTATGGCTACACCTTC	CASSPGVTPYGYTF
TRBD1	15	TRBV25-1	TRBJ2-7	TGTGCCAGCAGTGACACGGGACAGGGGGCCCACGAGCAGTACTTC	CASSDTGQGAHEQYF
NA	13	TRBV7-9	TRBJ2-4	TGTGCCAGCAGCTTGGGGCAGTGGGACATTCAGTACTTC	CASSLGQWDIQYF
TRBD2	15	TRBV2	TRBJ2-1	TGTGCCAGTGAGATACTAGCGGTGGGGGGCAATGAGCAGTTCTTC	CASEILAVGGNEQFF
TRBD1	14	TRBV3-1/TRBV3-2	TRBJ1-1	TGTGCCAGCAGCCGACCGGGACAGAACCTTTTGGCTTTCTTT	CASSRPGQNLLAFF
NA	14	TRBV18	TRBJ1-3	TGTGCCAGCTCACTACAGGGTGCTGGAAACACCATATATTTT	CASSLQGAGNTIYF
NA	13	TRBV5-1	TRBJ2-5	TGCGCCAGCTCCTCAGGTTGGGTTGAGACCCAGTACTTC	CASSSGWVETQYF
NA	13	TRBV6-6	TRBJ1-1	TGTGCCAGCAGTCCCTCCTTGTATGTTGAAGCTTTCTTT	CASSPSLYVEAFF
TRBD1	15	TRBV18	TRBJ2-5	TGTGCCAGCTCACCACTGACAGGGAGTGGGGAGACCCAGTACTTC	CASSPLTGSGETQYF
NA	13	TRBV12-3/TRBV12-4	TRBJ1-2	TGTGCCAGCAGTCGCGACGGCCTAAGCGGGTACACCTTC	CASSRDGLSGYTF
NA	13	TRBV5-6	TRBJ1-5	TGTGCCAGCAGCTTACAGGGAGGTCAGCCCCAGCATTTT	CASSLQGGQPQHF
TRBD2	17	TRBV7-3	TRBJ2-5	TGTGCCAGCAGCAGTCCTATAGCGGGAGGTCGCCAAGAGACCCAGTACTTC	CASSSPIAGGRQETQYF
NA	11	TRBV5-1	TRBJ2-3	TGCGCCAGCAGCTTGAAAGATACGCAGTATTTT	CASSLKDTQYF
NA	16	TRBV9	TRBJ1-1	TGTGCCAGCAGCCCAAGACCGAATACTATGAACACTGAAGCTTTCTTT	CASSPRPNTMNTEAFF
NA	13	TRBV4-3	TRBJ2-1	TGCGCCAGCAGCCATAGCTTGAACAATGAGCAGTTCTTC	CASSHSLNNEQFF
NA	12	TRBV7-2	TRBJ2-7	TGTGCCAGCAGCGACACATCCTACGAGCAGTACTTC	CASSDTSYEQYF
TRBD2	17	TRBV4-2	TRBJ2-3	TGTGCCAGCAGCCAAGATTGGATACTAGCGGGAGGGGATACGCAGTATTTT	CASSQDWILAGGDTQYF
NA	13	TRBV5-1	TRBJ1-1	TGCGCCAGCAGCGGGACCGCGAACACTGAAGCTTTCTTT	CASSGTANTEAFF